The subject of this entry is one T cell receptor (beta chain). Its target is unknown. This sample was included in a study of cytomegalovirus exposure and HLA in healthy donors. At the level of the study: A prior study identified approximately 110 million unique TCR beta sequences from about 200 million T cells. Study-level points and caveats: In a later analysis, the majority of CMV-associated beta chains seemingly showed HLA restriction. In an earlier analysis, productive rearrangement rates for most beta V segments clustered near 87% or 30%.

After removal of 2 bases from V and 5 bases from J, the junction contained 7 bases not matched to a gene. Germline V gene sequence: CDR1 SEHNR, CDR2 FQNEAQ (reference sequence). The CDR3 is 15 residues long. Primers: 60 Vbeta forward and 13 Jbeta reverse. Profiled with immunoSEQ multiplex PCR; TCRdb holds only in-frame clones, not every one. Of 140,000 or so clones listed, approximately 72% are singletons. The sequence was obtained from a woman between 55 and 75 years old in good health and CMV-seronegative. This rearrangement joins TRBV7-9 to TRBJ1-2; 8 positions match TRBD1. Sequencing used PBMCs. CDR3 protein: CASSLSAGGQYGYTF. CDR3 DNA: TGTGCCAGCAGCTTAAGTGCAGGGGGCCAGTATGGCTACACCTTC.